These T cell receptor beta chains were read from a single sample in a study of OX40 agonist ivuxolimab in advanced cancers. Sequencing was performed with immunoSEQ multiplex PCR; in TCRdb, only in-frame clones are kept and a portion is missing. The data hold 65,000 to 80,000 clones, with just under 95% observed a single time. The specimen comprised CD4+ or CD8+ T cells sorted from blood, sampled in a trial of the OX40 agonist ivuxolimab. These receptors were taken from an adult with an advanced solid tumor such as melanoma, head and neck, liver or kidney cancer. CDR3s include the opening cysteine and the closing phenylalanine or tryptophan. A D gene is named only where the DNA matches it firmly. Not all rows give a size; the values are once, few, many and, for expanded clones, a class.

D: .
length: 14
size: .
V: TRBV27
J: TRBJ2-1
DNA: TGTGCCAGCAGTTACGGGACATCAACGAATGAGCAGTTCTTC
CDR3: CASSYGTSTNEQFF

D: .
length: 10
size: .
V: TRBV29-1
J: TRBJ1-1
DNA: TGCAGCGCCCGGGACACTGAAGCTTTCTTT
CDR3: CSARDTEAFF

D: .
length: 16
size: .
V: TRBV19
J: TRBJ1-1
DNA: TGTGCCAGTAGTATGATAACAGAAGGGGTTCACACTGAAGCTTTCTTT
CDR3: CASSMITEGVHTEAFF

D: .
length: 14
size: .
V: TRBV27
J: TRBJ2-2
DNA: TGTGCCAGCAGTTTCTTGGGCATTGCCGGGGAGCTGTTTTTT
CDR3: CASSFLGIAGELFF

D: .
length: 15
size: .
V: TRBV5-6
J: TRBJ1-6
DNA: TGTGCCAGCAGCTCCGTGGGGGGGGCCGGATCACCCCTCCACTTT
CDR3: CASSSVGGAGSPLHF

D: .
length: 14
size: .
V: TRBV30
J: TRBJ1-1
DNA: TGTGCCTGGAGACCCGGACATGGGAGCACTGAAGCTTTCTTT
CDR3: CAWRPGHGSTEAFF

D: TRBD1
length: 13
size: .
V: TRBV30
J: TRBJ2-7
DNA: TGTGCCTGGAGTGAACAGGGGTGGAACGAGCAGTACTTC
CDR3: CAWSEQGWNEQYF

D: TRBD1
length: 11
size: .
V: TRBV18
J: TRBJ1-1
DNA: TGTGCCAGCTCGGACAGGGGTGAAGCTTTCTTT
CDR3: CASSDRGEAFF

D: .
length: 20
size: .
V: TRBV4-2
J: TRBJ1-6
DNA: TGTGCCAGCAGCCAAGACAGCCCCCATCTGGAGAGCTCCTATAATTCACCCCTCCACTTT
CDR3: CASSQDSPHLESSYNSPLHF

D: .
length: 12
size: .
V: TRBV27
J: TRBJ2-5
DNA: TGTGCCAGCAGTTTTCAGGGGGGTTCGTTGGACTTC
CDR3: CASSFQGGSLDF

D: TRBD2
length: 16
size: .
V: TRBV7-9
J: TRBJ2-1
DNA: TGTGCCAGCAGCCCCACTAGCGGACCCTCCTACAATGAGCAGTTCTTC
CDR3: CASSPTSGPSYNEQFF

D: .
length: 11
size: .
V: TRBV6-4
J: TRBJ2-5
DNA: TGTGCCAGCAGGGCCGCCCCGACCCAGTACTTC
CDR3: CASRAAPTQYF

D: .
length: 17
size: .
V: TRBV7-8
J: TRBJ1-2
DNA: TGTGCCAGCAGCGAAGGAGGGTTTGGCAACTCAGGGTATGGCTACACCTTC
CDR3: CASSEGGFGNSGYGYTF

D: TRBD1
length: 13
size: .
V: TRBV19
J: TRBJ2-7
DNA: TGTGCCAGTAGTGCTGGACAGGGGTACGAGCAGTACTTC
CDR3: CASSAGQGYEQYF

D: .
length: 14
size: .
V: TRBV30
J: TRBJ2-7
DNA: TGTGCCTGGAGCCCAGGACTGCTAACCTACGAGCAGTACTTC
CDR3: CAWSPGLLTYEQYF

D: .
length: 15
size: .
V: TRBV7-9
J: TRBJ2-7
DNA: TGTGCCAGCAGCTTAAATTCCCTCGGACAGTACGAGCAGTACTTC
CDR3: CASSLNSLGQYEQYF

D: TRBD1
length: 15
size: .
V: TRBV9
J: TRBJ2-1
DNA: TGTGCCAGCAGCTCCCGGGACAGGGGCTACAATGAGCAGTTCTTC
CDR3: CASSSRDRGYNEQFF

D: .
length: 13
size: .
V: TRBV4-1
J: TRBJ1-2
DNA: TGCGCCAGCAGCCTCGAAGGGGACTATGGCTACACCTTC
CDR3: CASSLEGDYGYTF

D: TRBD1
length: 17
size: .
V: TRBV13
J: TRBJ2-7
DNA: TGTGCCAGCAGTTCGTCCTCCGAAGGACAGGTCTCCTACGAGCAGTACTTC
CDR3: CASSSSSEGQVSYEQYF

D: TRBD2
length: 18
size: .
V: TRBV10-3
J: TRBJ2-3
DNA: TGTGCCATCAGTGGATTGTGGACTAGCGGGGGGAGCACAGATACGCAGTATTTT
CDR3: CAISGLWTSGGSTDTQYF

D: TRBD2
length: 13
size: .
V: TRBV11-2
J: TRBJ2-7
DNA: TGTGCCAGCAGCCCCGGACTAGCGGCCGAGCAGTACTTC
CDR3: CASSPGLAAEQYF

D: TRBD2
length: 15
size: .
V: TRBV9
J: TRBJ2-3
DNA: TGTGCCAGCAGCACCTTAGCGGGAGATACAGATACGCAGTATTTT
CDR3: CASSTLAGDTDTQYF

D: .
length: 13
size: .
V: TRBV6-5
J: TRBJ2-5
DNA: TGTGCCAGCACCGGGGGTTCCCAAGAGACCCAGTACTTC
CDR3: CASTGGSQETQYF

D: .
length: 23
size: .
V: TRBV12-2
J: TRBJ2-5
DNA: TGTGCAAGTCGCTTCCAGACCCCATACCCTCAAGGGACTAGCGGGGGGGCTCAAGAGACCCAGTACTTC
CDR3: CASRFQTPYPQGTSGGAQETQYF

D: .
length: 16
size: .
V: TRBV6-1
J: TRBJ2-7
DNA: TGTGCCAGCAGTGAAGTGGGGGTTTCTCGGTCTTACGAGCAGTACTTC
CDR3: CASSEVGVSRSYEQYF

D: .
length: 14
size: .
V: TRBV7-8
J: TRBJ2-5
DNA: TGTGCCAGCAGCTCCTCAGGGTGGCAAGAGACCCAGTACTTC
CDR3: CASSSSGWQETQYF

D: .
length: 13
size: .
V: TRBV5-4
J: TRBJ2-7
DNA: TGTGCCAGCAGCTTGTGGCAGAGCTACGAGCAGTACTTC
CDR3: CASSLWQSYEQYF

D: .
length: 15
size: .
V: TRBV7-9
J: TRBJ1-4
DNA: TGTGCCAGCAGCTTAGGGGAAGGACCTAATGAAAAACTGTTTTTT
CDR3: CASSLGEGPNEKLFF

D: .
length: 12
size: once
V: TRBV6-1
J: TRBJ2-7
DNA: TGTGCCAGCAGGGAAGTCGGGGCCGAGCAGTACTTC
CDR3: CASREVGAEQYF

D: .
length: 16
size: .
V: TRBV7-6
J: TRBJ1-2
DNA: TGTGCCAGCAGCCCATCGGGGCAGGCCCTAGACTATGGCTACACCTTC
CDR3: CASSPSGQALDYGYTF

D: TRBD1
length: 17
size: .
V: TRBV29-1
J: TRBJ1-1
DNA: TGCAGCGTTGAAGATGTTCAGGGGGCCCTGATGAACACTGAAGCTTTCTTT
CDR3: CSVEDVQGALMNTEAFF

D: .
length: 13
size: .
V: TRBV11-2
J: TRBJ2-1
DNA: TGTGCCAGCAGCTTAGATTTGGGACATCAGCAGTTCTTC
CDR3: CASSLDLGHQQFF

D: .
length: 13
size: .
V: TRBV27
J: TRBJ2-2
DNA: TGTGCCAGCAGTTTAGGGAACACCGGGGAGCTGTTTTTT
CDR3: CASSLGNTGELFF

D: .
length: 16
size: .
V: TRBV4-1
J: TRBJ1-5
DNA: TGCGCCAGCAGCCAAGATTTGGGGCCAGGCAATCAGCCCCAGCATTTT
CDR3: CASSQDLGPGNQPQHF

D: .
length: 11
size: .
V: TRBV27
J: TRBJ2-3
DNA: TGTGCCAGCCAGCTTGGGGATACGCAGTATTTT
CDR3: CASQLGDTQYF

D: TRBD1
length: 14
size: once
V: TRBV4-1
J: TRBJ2-5
DNA: TGCGCCAGCAGTCTTTCACAGGGGGTTGGGACCCAGTACTTC
CDR3: CASSLSQGVGTQYF

D: TRBD1
length: 15
size: .
V: TRBV4-1
J: TRBJ1-1
DNA: TGCGCCAGCAGCCGTGGGACAGCATTGAACACTGAAGCTTTCTTT
CDR3: CASSRGTALNTEAFF

D: .
length: 13
size: .
V: TRBV6-6
J: TRBJ2-6
DNA: TGTGCCAGCAGGTGGCCTGGGGCCAACGTCCTGACTTTC
CDR3: CASRWPGANVLTF

D: TRBD1
length: 13
size: .
V: TRBV10-1
J: TRBJ1-2
DNA: TGCGCCAGCAGCCCGACAGGGGGATATGGCTACACCTTC
CDR3: CASSPTGGYGYTF

D: .
length: 12
size: .
V: TRBV27
J: TRBJ2-1
DNA: TGTGCCAGCAGTCACGGAAATTACGGGCAGTTCTTC
CDR3: CASSHGNYGQFF

D: TRBD1
length: 13
size: .
V: TRBV29-1
J: TRBJ2-7
DNA: TGCAGCGTCACAGGGGGTAGCTCCTACGAGCAGTACTTC
CDR3: CSVTGGSSYEQYF

D: .
length: 18
size: .
V: TRBV23-1
J: TRBJ2-1
DNA: TGCGCCAGCAGTCAATCGCGGGAGACGCAGGGGGCCAACAATGAGCAGTTCTTC
CDR3: CASSQSRETQGANNEQFF

D: TRBD1
length: 16
size: .
V: TRBV7-8
J: TRBJ2-5
DNA: TGTGCCAGCAGCGTAACCGGGACAGGTATTTTGGAGACCCAGTACTTC
CDR3: CASSVTGTGILETQYF

D: TRBD1
length: 16
size: .
V: TRBV7-3
J: TRBJ2-7
DNA: TGTGCCAGCAGCCCGTCAGGTTCGGACAGGGGTAACGAGCAGTACTTC
CDR3: CASSPSGSDRGNEQYF

D: .
length: 15
size: .
V: TRBV5-8
J: TRBJ1-2
DNA: TGTGCCAGCCCACTCTTAGGGGGTCCTAACTATGGCTACACCTTC
CDR3: CASPLLGGPNYGYTF

D: TRBD1
length: 14
size: .
V: TRBV19
J: TRBJ1-2
DNA: TGTGCCAGTAGTCCACAGGGGGCGGACTATGGCTACACCTTC
CDR3: CASSPQGADYGYTF

D: TRBD1
length: 14
size: once
V: TRBV27
J: TRBJ2-7
DNA: TGTGCCAGCAGTTACGGACAGGGAGCCTACGAGCAGTACTTC
CDR3: CASSYGQGAYEQYF

D: .
length: 13
size: .
V: TRBV5-4
J: TRBJ2-2
DNA: TGTGCCAGCACCCTTGGTTCCACCGGGGAGCTGTTTTTT
CDR3: CASTLGSTGELFF

D: .
length: 13
size: few
V: TRBV7-9
J: TRBJ1-1
DNA: TGTGCCAGCACCCATCGGGGGGCCACTGAAGCTTTCTTT
CDR3: CASTHRGATEAFF